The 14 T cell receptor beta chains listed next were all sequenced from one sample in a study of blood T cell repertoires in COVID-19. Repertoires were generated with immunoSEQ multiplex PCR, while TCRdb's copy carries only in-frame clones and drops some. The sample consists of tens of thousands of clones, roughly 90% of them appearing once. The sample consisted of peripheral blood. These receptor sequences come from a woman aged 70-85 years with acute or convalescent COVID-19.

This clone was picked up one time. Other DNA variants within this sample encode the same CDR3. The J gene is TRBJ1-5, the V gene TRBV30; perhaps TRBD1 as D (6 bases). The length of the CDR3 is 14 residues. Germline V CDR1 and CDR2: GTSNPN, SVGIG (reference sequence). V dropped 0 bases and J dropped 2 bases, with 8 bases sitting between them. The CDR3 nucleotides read TGTGCCTGGAGTGTAAGGACAGGCAATCAGCCCCAGCATTTT. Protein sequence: CAWSVRTGNQPQHF. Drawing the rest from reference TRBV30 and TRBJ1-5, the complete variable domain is SQTIHQWPATLVQPVGSPLSLECTVEGTSNPNLYWYRQAAGRGLQLLFYSVGIGQISSEVPQNLSASRPQDRQFILSSKKLLLSDSGFYLCAWSVRTGNQPQHFGDGTRLSIL.

CDR3 DNA: TGTGCCAGCAGCTTAGATTCTGGGGGCCGAACAGATACGCAGTATTTT. Its translation: CASSLDSGGRTDTQYF. V and J are TRBV11-2 and TRBJ2-3; D perhaps matches TRBD1 (6 bases). CDR3 size: 16 residues. Germline CDR1 reads SGHAT; CDR2 reads FQNNGV. V was trimmed by 0 bases and J by 3 bases, leaving 13 bases between them.

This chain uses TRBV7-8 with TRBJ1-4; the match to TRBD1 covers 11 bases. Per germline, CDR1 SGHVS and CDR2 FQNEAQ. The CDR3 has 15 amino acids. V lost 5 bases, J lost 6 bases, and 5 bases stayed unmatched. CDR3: CASSPPGQGDEKLFF. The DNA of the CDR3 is TGTGCCAGCAGCCCCCCGGGACAGGGGGATGAAAAACTGTTTTTT.

The CDR3 is CATSRARAEKLFF. The CDR3 region has the DNA TGTGCCACCAGCAGAGCCAGGGCAGAAAAACTGTTTTTT. J is TRBJ1-4 and V is TRBV15; D is possibly TRBD1 (5 bases). Trimming took 1 base from V and 8 from J, leaving 8 bases between them. CDR1 and CDR2 (germline): LNHNV, YYDKDF (reference sequence). This CDR3 is 13 amino acids long.

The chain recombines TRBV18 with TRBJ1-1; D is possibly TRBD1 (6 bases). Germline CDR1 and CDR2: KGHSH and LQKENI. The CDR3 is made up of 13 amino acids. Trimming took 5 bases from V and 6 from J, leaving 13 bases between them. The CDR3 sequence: CASSLTGFAEAFF. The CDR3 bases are TGTGCCAGCTCATTAACAGGGTTTGCTGAAGCTTTCTTT.

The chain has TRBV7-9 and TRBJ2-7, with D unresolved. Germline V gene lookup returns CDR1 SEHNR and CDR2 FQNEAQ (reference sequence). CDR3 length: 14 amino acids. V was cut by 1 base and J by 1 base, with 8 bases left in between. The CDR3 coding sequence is TGTGCCAGCAGCTTAGAACTTCAATCCTACGAGCAGTACTTC. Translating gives CASSLELQSYEQYF.

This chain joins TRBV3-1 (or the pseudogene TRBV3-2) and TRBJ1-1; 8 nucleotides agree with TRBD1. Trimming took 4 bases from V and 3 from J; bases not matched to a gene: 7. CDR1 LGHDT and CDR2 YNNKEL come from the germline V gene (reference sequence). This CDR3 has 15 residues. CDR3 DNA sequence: TGTGCCAGCAGCCCTTTGACAGGGGAGTACACTGAAGCTTTCTTT. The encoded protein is CASSPLTGEYTEAFF.

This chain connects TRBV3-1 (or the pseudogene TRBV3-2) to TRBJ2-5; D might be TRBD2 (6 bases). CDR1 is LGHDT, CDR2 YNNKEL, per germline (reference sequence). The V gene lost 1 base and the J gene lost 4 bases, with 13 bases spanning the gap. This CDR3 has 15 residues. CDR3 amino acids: CASSQASQGGETQYF. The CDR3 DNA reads TGTGCCAGCAGCCAAGCTAGTCAGGGAGGAGAGACCCAGTACTTC.

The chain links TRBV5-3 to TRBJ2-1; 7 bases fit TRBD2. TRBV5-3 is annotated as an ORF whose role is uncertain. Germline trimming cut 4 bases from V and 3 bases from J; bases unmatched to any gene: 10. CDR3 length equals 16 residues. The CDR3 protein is CARSLDWREFYNEQFF. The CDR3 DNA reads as TGTGCCAGAAGCCTTGACTGGCGGGAGTTCTACAATGAGCAGTTCTTC.

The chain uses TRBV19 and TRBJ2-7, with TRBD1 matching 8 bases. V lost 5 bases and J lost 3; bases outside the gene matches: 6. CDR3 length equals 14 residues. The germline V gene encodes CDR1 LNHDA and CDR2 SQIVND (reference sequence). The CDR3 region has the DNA TGTGCCAGTAGTCCTCGGGACAGGCACTACGAGCAGTACTTC. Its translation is CASSPRDRHYEQYF.

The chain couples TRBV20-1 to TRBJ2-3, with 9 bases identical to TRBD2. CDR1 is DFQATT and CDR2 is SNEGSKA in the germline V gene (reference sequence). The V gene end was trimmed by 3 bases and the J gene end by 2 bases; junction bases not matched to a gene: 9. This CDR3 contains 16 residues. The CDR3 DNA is TGCAGTGCTAGTCTACGGAGCGGGGGGTCCACAGATACGCAGTATTTT. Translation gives CSASLRSGGSTDTQYF.

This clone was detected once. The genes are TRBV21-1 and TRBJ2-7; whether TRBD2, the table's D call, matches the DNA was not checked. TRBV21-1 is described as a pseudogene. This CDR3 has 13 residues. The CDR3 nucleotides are TGTGCCAGCAGCCCTTCGGGGGACTACGAGCAGTACTTC. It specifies CASSPSGDYEQYF.

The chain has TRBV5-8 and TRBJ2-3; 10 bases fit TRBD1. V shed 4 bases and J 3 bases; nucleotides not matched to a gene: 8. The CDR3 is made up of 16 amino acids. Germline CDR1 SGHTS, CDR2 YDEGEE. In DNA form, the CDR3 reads TGTGCCAGCAGCACCACGGGACAGGGGAAAACAGATACGCAGTATTTT. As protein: CASSTTGQGKTDTQYF.

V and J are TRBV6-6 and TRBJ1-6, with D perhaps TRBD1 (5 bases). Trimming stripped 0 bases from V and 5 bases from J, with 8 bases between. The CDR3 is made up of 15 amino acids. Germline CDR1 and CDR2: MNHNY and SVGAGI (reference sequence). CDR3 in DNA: TGTGCCAGCAGTTACTCTCCGGGGGATAATTCACCCCTCCACTTT. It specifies CASSYSPGDNSPLHF.